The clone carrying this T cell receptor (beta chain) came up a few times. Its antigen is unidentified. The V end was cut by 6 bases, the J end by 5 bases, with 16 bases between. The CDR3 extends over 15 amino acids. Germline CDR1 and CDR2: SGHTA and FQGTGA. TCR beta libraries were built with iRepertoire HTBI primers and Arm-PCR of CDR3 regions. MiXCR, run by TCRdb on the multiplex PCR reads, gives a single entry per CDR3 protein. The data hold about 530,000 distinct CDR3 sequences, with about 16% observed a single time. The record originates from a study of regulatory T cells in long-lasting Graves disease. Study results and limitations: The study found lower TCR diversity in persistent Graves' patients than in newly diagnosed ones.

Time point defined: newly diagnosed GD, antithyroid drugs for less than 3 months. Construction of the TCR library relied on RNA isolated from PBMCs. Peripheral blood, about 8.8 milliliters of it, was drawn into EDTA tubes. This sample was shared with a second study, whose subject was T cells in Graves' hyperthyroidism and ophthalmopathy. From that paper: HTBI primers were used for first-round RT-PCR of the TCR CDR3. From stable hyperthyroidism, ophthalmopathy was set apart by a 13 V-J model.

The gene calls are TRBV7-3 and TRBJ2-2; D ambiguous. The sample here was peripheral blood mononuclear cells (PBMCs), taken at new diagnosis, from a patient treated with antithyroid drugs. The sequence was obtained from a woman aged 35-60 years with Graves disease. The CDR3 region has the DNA TGTGCCAGCAGTCGAGAGCCCCCCGGGACCGGGGAGCTGTTTTTT. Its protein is CASSREPPGTGELFF.